These 18 T cell receptor beta chains came from one sample sequenced in a study of shared clonotypes between healthy human individuals. Produced via immunoSEQ multiplex PCR; TCRdb's table is partial and in-frame only. The sample has approximately 2,300,000 clones; around 90% are singletons. Source material: naive CD4+ T cells from PBMCs. Sample subset: CD45RA+ positively selected. The source is a man younger than 35 in good health. Some clones in this sample may be carry-over from other donors' samples.

V is TRBV6-5 and J is TRBJ1-1, with 8 bases matching TRBD1. Germline values: CDR1 MNHEY, CDR2 SVGAGI. The J segment lost 6 bases and the V segment lost 5 bases, leaving 8 bases of the junction unmatched. CDR3 length equals 14 residues. CDR3 amino acids: CASSQGQGIAEAFF. The CDR3 bases are TGTGCCAGCAGTCAAGGACAGGGTATCGCTGAAGCTTTCTTT.

V and J are TRBV14 and TRBJ2-1, with 7 positions matching TRBD2. Germline CDR1 reads SGHDN; CDR2 reads FVKESK. Trimming took 1 base from V and 3 from J; bases not matched to a gene: 6. The CDR3 has 16 amino acids. The CDR3 loop reads CASSQVGGRVYNEQFF. CDR3 bases: TGTGCCAGCAGCCAAGTTGGCGGGAGAGTCTACAATGAGCAGTTCTTC.

V gene TRBV19 combines with J gene TRBJ1-1; a possible D gene is TRBD1 (6 bases). The CDR3 is 14 amino acids. V was cut by 0 bases and J by 8 bases, with 13 bases left in between. Germline V CDR1 and CDR2: LNHDA, SQIVND (reference sequence). CDR3 residues: CASSIDLEGQEAFF. CDR3 DNA: TGTGCCAGTAGTATAGATCTCGAAGGACAGGAAGCTTTCTTT.

The rearrangement links TRBV19 to TRBJ2-7; D is ambiguous. V gave up 5 bases and J gave up 0 bases, with 14 bases separating them. Germline V lookup: CDR1 LNHDA, CDR2 SQIVND (reference sequence). This CDR3 has 15 residues. CDR3 amino acids: CASSPSSLGSYEQYF. CDR3 coding DNA: TGTGCCAGTAGTCCGAGCTCTTTGGGCTCCTACGAGCAGTACTTC.

The chain joins TRBV6-1 to TRBJ2-4, with 8 bases aligning to TRBD2. The CDR3 spans 13 residues. Trimming took 2 bases from V and 15 from J; bases not matched to a gene: 9. Germline loops: CDR1 MNHNS, CDR2 SASEGT. CDR3 in amino acids: CASSESSGRGPYF. CDR3 nucleotide sequence: TGTGCCAGCAGTGAAAGCAGCGGGAGAGGTCCGTACTTC.

The CDR3 loop reads CASSWEGQGFYEQYF. In nucleotides, the CDR3 is TGCGCCAGCAGCTGGGAGGGACAGGGGTTCTACGAGCAGTACTTC. V gene TRBV5-1 combines with J gene TRBJ2-7; 10 bases are a match to TRBD1. Germline V gene data show CDR1 as SGHRS and CDR2 as YFSETQ. The V and J ends lost 3 bases and 3 bases, in that order; junction bases with no gene match: 6. The CDR3 loop spans 15 amino acids.

This chain uses TRBV28 with TRBJ1-2; no reliable D call. CDR1 and CDR2 (germline): MDHEN, SYDVKM. The V end lost 10 bases, the J end lost 0 bases, and 9 bases lay between the germline ends. This CDR3 has 12 residues. The CDR3 sequence is CATALTNYGYTF. As DNA, the CDR3 is TGTGCCACCGCGTTAACTAACTATGGCTACACCTTC.

The chain uses TRBV18 and TRBJ1-5, with a possible D match to TRBD1 (6 bases). V was trimmed by 4 bases and J by 3 bases, leaving 19 bases between them. The CDR3 contains 17 residues. Germline V lookup: CDR1 KGHSH, CDR2 LQKENI. For the CDR3, the DNA is TGTGCCAGCTCACTGGATTCCAGGGGTTCTAACAATCAGCCCCAGCATTTT. Its translation: CASSLDSRGSNNQPQHF.

The CDR3 region is CAISESGGALSTEAFF. The CDR3 bases are TGTGCCATCAGTGAGTCCGGGGGAGCGTTGAGCACTGAAGCTTTCTTT. J is TRBJ1-1 and V is TRBV10-3, with a weak D call TRBD1 (5 bases). The CDR3 is made up of 16 amino acids. Germline V gene sequence: CDR1 ENHRY, CDR2 SYGVKD. V was shortened by 0 bases and J by 4 bases, with 15 bases between the two germline ends.

The chain carries TRBV25-1 and TRBJ2-5, with 8 bases lining up with TRBD1. The CDR3 spans 12 residues. Germline V CDR1 and CDR2: MGHDK, SYGVNS. After removal of 8 bases from V and 4 bases from J, the junction contained 3 bases not matched to a gene. Here the CDR3 DNA reads TGTGCCAGCGCAGGACAGGGAGAGACCCAGTACTTC. Amino acid sequence: CASAGQGETQYF.

This clone is a singleton in its sample. The chain couples TRBV19 to TRBJ2-1, with 9 nucleotides matching TRBD1. CDR1 is LNHDA and CDR2 is SQIVND in the germline V gene (reference sequence). The CDR3 has 16 residues. The ends lost 4 bases at V and 3 bases at J; junction bases unmatched: 7. Here the CDR3 reads CASSTTGTGFYNEQFF. The CDR3 bases are TGTGCCAGTAGTACCACCGGGACAGGGTTCTACAATGAGCAGTTCTTC.

The J gene is TRBJ1-2, the V gene TRBV30; D is undetermined. The germline V gene has CDR1 GTSNPN and CDR2 SVGIG (reference sequence). This CDR3 region has 13 residues. The V and J ends lost 2 bases and 8 bases respectively, with 15 bases between them. The CDR3 loop reads CAWSSGGASGYTF. Written as DNA, the CDR3 is TGTGCCTGGAGTAGTGGAGGCGCGTCCGGCTACACCTTC.

V usage is TRBV19 and J usage is TRBJ2-1; D gene uncertain. The CDR3 totals 18 residues. The germline CDR1 and CDR2 sequences are LNHDA and SQIVND (reference sequence). Trimming cost V 1 base and J 0 bases, with 16 bases left between them. The CDR3 DNA follows: TGTGCCAGTAGTATAGTCAGCTCCACCACCAGCTCCTACAATGAGCAGTTCTTC. Translating gives CASSIVSSTTSSYNEQFF.

The chain combines TRBV19 with TRBJ2-1; no clear D. Trimming shortened V by 0 bases and J by 2 bases, and 8 bases separated the two germline ends. This CDR3 comprises 15 residues. Germline CDR1 and CDR2: LNHDA and SQIVND (reference sequence). CDR3 DNA sequence: TGTGCCAGTAGTATAGAGGTTCCCACCTACAATGAGCAGTTCTTC. Translating it yields CASSIEVPTYNEQFF.

This clone was counted a single time. The V gene is TRBV29-1, the J gene TRBJ2-1; 9 bases align to TRBD2. CDR1 and CDR2 (germline): SQVTM, ANQGSEA. The trim removed 6 bases at V and 0 bases at J, leaving 3 bases unmatched. There are 14 residues in the CDR3. CDR3 nucleotides: TGCAGCGTGAGGACTAGCGCCTCCTACAATGAGCAGTTCTTC. Amino acid sequence: CSVRTSASYNEQFF.

The V call is TRBV19, the J call TRBJ2-3; 8 bases match TRBD2. CDR3 length equals 15 residues. V dropped 2 bases and J dropped 3; count of bases not matched to a gene: 4. CDR1 is LNHDA, CDR2 SQIVND, per germline (reference sequence). CDR3 amino acids: CASSISGGGTDTQYF. CDR3 bases: TGTGCCAGTAGTATAAGCGGGGGAGGAACAGATACGCAGTATTTT.

The chain combines TRBV5-1 with TRBJ2-7, with TRBD2 matching 9 bases. CDR1 SGHRS and CDR2 YFSETQ come from the germline V gene. The CDR3 runs to 16 residues. Trimming removed 0 bases from V and 0 bases from J; junction bases left unmatched: 4. This CDR3 reads CASSLGLADYSYEQYF. The CDR3 DNA reads TGCGCCAGCAGCTTGGGACTAGCGGACTACTCCTACGAGCAGTACTTC.

The rearrangement links TRBV5-6 to TRBJ2-3; D is undetermined. Germline V CDR1 and CDR2: SGHDT, YYEEEE. V lost 1 base and J lost 0, with 9 bases in between. This CDR3 comprises 15 residues. Here the CDR3 reads CASSLIGASTDTQYF. In nucleotides, the CDR3 is TGTGCCAGCAGCTTGATTGGCGCCAGCACAGATACGCAGTATTTT.